Presented here are 20 T cell receptor beta chains from one specimen sequenced in a study of T-cell reconstitution after alpha-beta-depleted transplantation in children. Unique molecular identifiers were incorporated during preparation of the TCRbeta library. TCRdb redid the calling of the PCR reads with MiXCR, one entry per CDR3 protein. The table includes roughly 490,000 distinct CDR3 sequences, roughly an eighth detected once. Sequenced material: PBMCs, mostly from graft donor cells, taken 180 days after TCRalphabeta/CD19-depleted stem cell transplant. All receptors come from a female patient under 10 years old who had a stem cell transplant for aplastic anemia, so the T cells may come from the graft donor.

The rearrangement joins TRBV7-9 to TRBJ2-1; D is unclear. Germline loops: CDR1 SEHNR, CDR2 FQNEAQ (reference sequence). V gave up 5 bases and J gave up 10 bases, with 12 bases separating them. CDR3 length: 12 residues. CDR3 amino acids: CASSAVNDEQFF. CDR3 coding DNA: TGTGCCAGCAGCGCTGTGAATGACGAGCAGTTCTTC. Full variable domain (remainder filled in from reference TRBV7-9 and TRBJ2-1): DTGVSQNPRHKITKRGQNVTFRCDPISEHNRLYWYRQTLGQGPEFLTYFQNEAQLEKSRLLSDRFSAERPKGSFSTLEIQRTEQGDSAMYLCASSAVNDEQFFGPGTRLTVL.

This clonotype was found a few times. The chain carries TRBV5-1 and TRBJ2-7, with D possibly TRBD1 on 5 matching bases. Germline V lookup: CDR1 SGHRS, CDR2 YFSETQ. The CDR3 runs to 13 residues. With 4 bases removed from V and 6 bases from J, the gap between germline ends came to 14 bases. CDR3 sequence (DNA): TGCGCCAGCAGCCTAAGAGGACAAACCGAGCAGTACGTC. Translated: CASSLRGQTEQYV.

This clonotype occurred a few times. The chain couples TRBV7-9 to TRBJ2-1, with 8 bases matching TRBD2. With 4 bases clipped from V and 1 base from J, the junction kept 6 bases outside the gene matches. The germline CDR1 and CDR2 sequences are SEHNR and FQNEAQ (reference sequence). The CDR3 is 16 residues long. The CDR3 reads CASSWASGGSYNEQFF. CDR3 nucleotide sequence: TGTGCCAGCAGCTGGGCAAGCGGGGGTTCCTACAATGAGCAGTTCTTC.

Only a few counts were recorded for this clonotype. This chain uses TRBV10-3 with TRBJ2-7; no clear D gene. V was shortened by 6 bases and J by 3 bases, with 6 bases between the two germline ends. Germline V gene lookup returns CDR1 ENHRY and CDR2 SYGVKD. CDR3 size: 11 residues. The CDR3 sequence: CAISPGYEQYV. DNA of the CDR3: TGTGCCATCAGCCCCGGCTACGAGCAGTACGTC.

This clonotype was observed a few times. DNA for the CDR3: TGCGCCAGCAGCTCGGCCGGGACAAAAGGCTTTGACACTGAAGCTTTCTTT. The encoded protein is CASSSAGTKGFDTEAFF. This chain uses TRBV5-1 with TRBJ1-1; maybe TRBD1 (6 bases). Trimming removed 3 bases from V and 3 bases from J, with 21 bases in between. The V gene's germline CDR1 is SGHRS and CDR2 YFSETQ. The length of the CDR3 is 17 residues.

The V and J genes are TRBV29-1 and TRBJ1-1; D might be TRBD1 (5 bases). The CDR3 runs to 15 residues. Germline V lookup: CDR1 SQVTM, CDR2 ANQGSEA. With 3 bases removed from V and 4 bases from J, the gap between germline ends came to 18 bases. The CDR3 DNA is TGCAGCGTTGATTACAGAGGGGCCAGTTTCACTGAAGCTTTCTTT. This gives the protein CSVDYRGASFTEAFF.

The chain carries TRBV27 and TRBJ2-3; 10 bases agree with TRBD2. This CDR3 spans 17 amino acids. Germline CDR1 reads MNHEY; CDR2 reads SMNVEV (reference sequence). V shed 1 base, J shed 0 bases, and the junction held 4 bases outside the gene matches. Written as DNA, the CDR3 is TGTGCCAGCAGTTTATACCAGCGGGGGGGCAGCACAGATACGCAGTATTTT. Translated: CASSLYQRGGSTDTQYF.

A note on this clonotype: Germline and junction disagree at one end, which may indicate a read error. The CDR3 here is CASSLGGSGNPIYF. CDR3 nucleotides: TGTGCCAGCAGTCTAGGGGGCTCTGGAAACCCCATATATTTT. V and J are TRBV6-1 and TRBJ1-3, with 7 bases aligning to TRBD1. Germline CDR1 reads MNHNS; CDR2 reads SASEGT. The CDR3 spans 14 residues.

Only a few counts were recorded for this clonotype. The CDR3 loop reads CASSRTASSGNTIYF. The CDR3 DNA follows: TGTGCCAGCAGTAGGACAGCGAGCTCTGGAAACACCATATATTTT. The chain carries TRBV5-5 and TRBJ1-3; possible D gene TRBD1, 6 bases. The V end lost 5 bases, the J end lost 0 bases, and 12 bases lay between the germline ends. Germline CDR1 is SGHKS and CDR2 is YYEKEE (reference sequence). The CDR3 loop spans 15 amino acids.

This clonotype was counted between two and nine times. The chain uses TRBV19 and TRBJ2-3; D tentatively reads TRBD1 or TRBD2 (5 bases each). This CDR3 has 10 amino acids. V was shortened by 8 bases and J by 5 bases, with 5 bases between the two germline ends. In germline, CDR1 is LNHDA, CDR2 SQIVND (reference sequence). CDR3 sequence: CASGGDTQYF. In nucleotides, the CDR3 is TGTGCCAGTGGGGGAGATACGCAGTATTTT.

This clonotype was recorded a few times. J is TRBJ2-2 and V is TRBV9; TRBD1 is a possible D gene (6 bases). Between the trimmed V and J ends, which lost 2 bases and 4 bases, there was a span of 18 bases. The CDR3 is made up of 17 amino acids. Germline V gene sequence: CDR1 SGDLS, CDR2 YYNGEE. CDR3 DNA: TGTGCCAGCAGCGTTCAAGGGGGATTCCTGGGCACCGGGGAGCTGTTTTTT. Its translation: CASSVQGGFLGTGELFF.

This clonotype was detected many times. CDR3 loop: CASSYRLAGTDTQYF. In nucleotides, the CDR3 is TGTGCCAGCAGTTATAGGCTAGCGGGCACAGATACGCAGTATTTT. The chain recombines TRBV27 with TRBJ2-3, with TRBD2 matching over 7 bases. The CDR3 is made up of 15 amino acids. Germline V gene data show CDR1 as MNHEY and CDR2 as SMNVEV (reference sequence). V was pared by 4 bases and J by 1 base, with 5 bases of the junction left unmatched.

This clonotype was recorded a few times. This chain joins TRBV5-1 and TRBJ2-5; maybe TRBD1 (7 bases). Germline V lookup: CDR1 SGHRS, CDR2 YFSETQ. This CDR3 contains 15 residues. V was clipped by 4 bases and J by 5 bases, with 18 bases between them. DNA of the CDR3: TGCGCCAGCAGCGGAGGGACAGACCCAAGGGAGACCCAGTACTTC. It codes for CASSGGTDPRETQYF.

The genes are TRBV3-1 and TRBJ2-2; 9 bases are a match to TRBD1. Germline trimming cut 8 bases from V and 6 bases from J; bases unmatched to any gene: 4. The CDR3 spans 13 residues. Germline loops: CDR1 LGHDT, CDR2 YNNKEL (reference sequence). CDR3 DNA sequence: TGTGCCAGCGGTTACAGGGGGCCCGGGGAGCTGTTTTTT. The encoded protein is CASGYRGPGELFF.

Only a few counts were recorded for this clonotype. This rearrangement joins TRBV20-1 to TRBJ2-2; D remains ambiguous. V lost 3 bases and J 8 bases, leaving 13 bases between the germline ends. The CDR3 totals 13 residues. Germline CDR1 and CDR2: DFQATT and SNEGSKA (reference sequence). Here the CDR3 DNA reads TGCAGTGCTAGTGAGGTGGCGAGGGGGGAGCTGTTTTTT. Amino acids: CSASEVARGELFF.

This clonotype has a handful of counts. The chain joins TRBV5-1 to TRBJ2-1; tentative D call: TRBD2 (6 bases). CDR1 is SGHRS, CDR2 YFSETQ, per germline. Between the trimmed V and J ends, which lost 1 base and 6 bases, there was a span of 23 bases. The CDR3 sequence is 18 residues long. CDR3 DNA sequence: TGCGCCAGCAGCTTGCTGGGTCGGGCGGGGCGGAAAGTCAATGAGCAGTTCTTC. This encodes CASSLLGRAGRKVNEQFF. The full variable domain, with the rest looked up from reference TRBV5-1 and TRBJ2-1, is KAGVTQTPRYLIKTRGQQVTLSCSPISGHRSVSWYQQTPGQGLQFLFEYFSETQRNKGNFPGRFSGRQFSNSRSEMNVSTLELGDSALYLCASSLLGRAGRKVNEQFFGPGTRLTVL.

This rearrangement joins TRBV4-3 to TRBJ2-5; 8 nucleotides match TRBD1. Germline CDR1 and CDR2: LGHNA and YSLEER. The CDR3 length is 18 residues. Trimming at V came to 2 bases and at J to 5 bases, leaving 16 bases not matched to a gene. The CDR3 region is CASSQLGPGGALRETQYF. The CDR3 nucleotides are TGCGCCAGCAGCCAATTGGGTCCAGGGGGCGCCCTACGGGAGACCCAGTACTTC.

V gene TRBV7-9 combines with J gene TRBJ2-7; TRBD1 matches 8 bases. This CDR3 is built from 17 residues. The germline V gene has CDR1 SEHNR and CDR2 FQNEAQ (reference sequence). V lost 0 bases to trimming and J lost 2 bases; unmatched junction nucleotides: 9. CDR3 residues: CASSLAFSGTGAYEQYF. The CDR3 DNA sequence: TGTGCCAGCAGCTTAGCGTTCTCGGGGACAGGAGCCTACGAGCAGTACTTC.

This clonotype was observed a few times. The chain carries TRBV5-4 and TRBJ2-7, with TRBD2 matching 9 bases. V lost 3 bases, J lost 4 bases, and 20 bases stayed unmatched. This CDR3 has 19 amino acids. The V gene's germline CDR1 is SGHNT and CDR2 YYREEE (reference sequence). The CDR3 loop reads CASSSREGSGRREGYEQYF. The CDR3 bases are TGTGCCAGCAGCTCTCGGGAAGGGAGCGGGAGGCGGGAGGGATACGAGCAGTACTTC.

The chain joins TRBV29-1 to TRBJ1-2; D is perhaps TRBD1 (5 bases). The CDR3 covers 13 residues. V gave up 3 bases and J gave up 8 bases, with 16 bases separating them. Germline values: CDR1 SQVTM, CDR2 ANQGSEA. The CDR3: CSVDDGGGKGYTF. DNA of the CDR3: TGCAGCGTTGATGATGGGGGAGGAAAAGGCTACACCTTC.